Listed here are 18 T cell receptor beta chains from one sample, sequenced in a study of cytomegalovirus exposure and HLA in healthy donors. The PCR ran on 60 Vbeta and 13 Jbeta primers. Method: immunoSEQ multiplex PCR; TCRdb's copy keeps in-frame clones and lacks some. The sample is made up of under 65,000 clones, and the top ten hold less than 15% of it. Sequenced input: PBMCs. The receptor set was obtained from a woman in her 30s in good health and CMV-seropositive.

J is TRBJ1-5 and V is TRBV6-1; no clear D. V lost 7 bases and J 5 bases, leaving 18 bases between the germline ends. From germline, CDR1 is MNHNS and CDR2 SASEGT. There are 15 residues in the CDR3. The CDR3 nucleotides are TGTGCCAGCACCCAGGACTTATCGGGGTATCAGCCCCAGCATTTT. Translated: CASTQDLSGYQPQHF.

The chain employs TRBV6-1 and TRBJ2-7, with D unclear. The V gene lost 9 bases and the J gene lost 0 bases, with 6 bases spanning the gap. This CDR3 region has 11 residues. Germline values: CDR1 MNHNS, CDR2 SASEGT. CDR3 coding DNA: TGTGCCAGAAAGCTCTCCTACGAGCAGTACTTC. Residues: CARKLSYEQYF.

The rearrangement links TRBV29-1 to TRBJ2-7, with 10 positions matching TRBD1. The CDR3 totals 13 residues. Trimming cost V 7 bases and J 6 bases; bases outside gene matches: 9. CDR1 is SQVTM, CDR2 ANQGSEA, per germline. The CDR3 nucleotides read TGCAGCGCCCTGACAGGGGGCGAAGGCGAGCAGTACTTC. Amino acids: CSALTGGEGEQYF.

The V call is TRBV5-8, the J call TRBJ1-4; 7 positions match TRBD1. This CDR3 spans 13 amino acids. The V gene's germline CDR1 is SGHTS and CDR2 YDEGEE. V shed 3 bases and J 8 bases; nucleotides not matched to a gene: 4. In DNA, the CDR3 is TGTGCCAGCAGCTGGACAGGTTTGGAAAAACTGTTTTTT. Its translation: CASSWTGLEKLFF.

The chain is built from TRBV4-2 and TRBJ1-4; D is possibly TRBD1 (6 bases). Germline CDR1 and CDR2: LGHNA and YNFKEQ. Trimming pared 0 bases from V and 4 bases from J, leaving 12 bases between. The CDR3 is 16 residues long. CDR3 sequence: CASSQDPGHRNEKLFF. The CDR3 nucleotides read TGTGCCAGCAGCCAAGACCCGGGACACCGTAATGAAAAACTGTTTTTT.

V and J are TRBV5-1 and TRBJ1-1; possibly TRBD1 for D (6 bases). V lost 2 bases, J lost 0 bases, and 14 bases lay in between. Germline CDR1 SGHRS, CDR2 YFSETQ. CDR3 length: 16 residues. DNA for the CDR3: TGCGCCAGCAGCTTACCGGACAGAGGATTGAACACTGAAGCTTTCTTT. Translation: CASSLPDRGLNTEAFF.

V gene TRBV20-1 combines with J gene TRBJ1-5, with D possibly matching TRBD1 (5 bases). The germline gives CDR1 DFQATT, CDR2 SNEGSKA (reference sequence). Deletions cut 0 bases from V and 15 bases from J, with 12 bases between. This CDR3 region has 11 residues. The CDR3 here is CSARDPAGLHF. As DNA, the CDR3 is TGCAGTGCTAGAGATCCGGCAGGGTTGCATTTT.

The rearrangement uses TRBV28 and TRBJ2-7; tentatively, D is TRBD2 (7 bases). Germline CDR1 is MDHEN and CDR2 is SYDVKM. The CDR3 is 14 amino acids. Trimming removed 3 bases at V and 0 bases at J, with 9 bases between. The CDR3 loop is CASSLGGGSYEQYF. DNA for the CDR3: TGTGCCAGCAGTTTGGGAGGGGGCTCCTACGAGCAGTACTTC.

This rearrangement joins TRBV7-2 to TRBJ1-5; 7 positions agree with TRBD1. Losses at the gene ends were 6 bases for V and 0 bases for J; bases not matched to a gene: 5. This CDR3 spans 15 amino acids. CDR1 SGHTA and CDR2 FQGNSA come from the germline V gene. CDR3 loop: CASRPGQDSNQPQHF. The CDR3 region has the DNA TGTGCCAGCAGACCTGGACAGGATAGCAATCAGCCCCAGCATTTT.

The genes are TRBV5-4 and TRBJ2-7; 8 nucleotides match TRBD1. CDR1 SGHNT and CDR2 YYREEE come from the germline V gene (reference sequence). The CDR3 covers 18 residues. After removal of 4 bases from V and 4 bases from J, the junction contained 19 bases not matched to a gene. For the CDR3, the DNA is TGTGCCAGCAGCCCGGGGGCAGGGGGCAACCCCATGTCGTACGAGCAGTACTTC. Protein product: CASSPGAGGNPMSYEQYF.

The chain combines TRBV28 with TRBJ2-7; a weak D match, TRBD1 (6 bases). Between the trimmed V and J ends, which lost 10 bases and 5 bases, there was a span of 21 bases. The CDR3 runs to 14 residues. The germline V gene has CDR1 MDHEN and CDR2 SYDVKM. The CDR3 region is CATRPPLSGDEQYF. Here the CDR3 DNA reads TGTGCCACCCGCCCCCCGTTGTCAGGGGACGAGCAGTACTTC.

The chain combines TRBV4-2 with TRBJ2-2; 7 bases match TRBD1. This CDR3 has 15 residues. Trimming at V came to 4 bases and at J to 6 bases, leaving 8 bases not matched to a gene. Per the germline V gene, CDR1 is LGHNA and CDR2 is YNFKEQ. The CDR3 loop reads CASSLADRDPGELFF. The CDR3 nucleotides are TGTGCCAGCAGCCTAGCTGACAGGGACCCCGGGGAGCTGTTTTTT.

The V call is TRBV7-9, the J call TRBJ1-1; maybe TRBD1 (5 bases). The CDR3 is made up of 14 amino acids. Trimming left V 1 base short and J 5 bases short, with 11 bases between. Germline V gene lookup returns CDR1 SEHNR and CDR2 FQNEAQ (reference sequence). The CDR3 reads CASSLVDRRTEAFF. The CDR3 DNA follows: TGTGCCAGCAGCTTAGTTGACAGAAGAACTGAAGCTTTCTTT. Complete variable domain (other parts from reference TRBV7-9 and TRBJ1-1): DTGVSQNPRHKITKRGQNVTFRCDPISEHNRLYWYRQTLGQGPEFLTYFQNEAQLEKSRLLSDRFSAERPKGSFSTLEIQRTEQGDSAMYLCASSLVDRRTEAFFGQGTRLTVV.

The V gene is TRBV6-1, the J gene TRBJ2-3; TRBD1 might be the D (5 bases). V gave up 3 bases and J gave up 0 bases, with 7 bases separating them. This CDR3 has 14 amino acids. Per germline, CDR1 MNHNS and CDR2 SASEGT. The CDR3: CASSDGQSTDTQYF. CDR3 nucleotide sequence: TGTGCCAGCAGTGACGGACAAAGCACAGATACGCAGTATTTT.

The chain recombines TRBV6-4 with TRBJ1-1, with a tentative D call TRBD1 (5 bases). The CDR3 loop spans 14 amino acids. Germline V gene data show CDR1 as MRHNA and CDR2 as SNTAGT. Trimming shortened V by 2 bases and J by 4 bases, and 11 bases separated the two germline ends. The CDR3 DNA reads as TGTGCCAGCAGTGACCGGGGGGATGCCACTGAAGCTTTCTTT. Protein: CASSDRGDATEAFF.

The chain uses TRBV11-2 and TRBJ2-3, with D hard to call. Trimming removed 2 bases at V and 4 bases at J, with 13 bases between. This CDR3 is built from 15 residues. Germline assignment: CDR1 SGHAT and CDR2 FQNNGV. The CDR3 protein is CASSLSVAGADTQYF. The CDR3 DNA reads TGTGCCAGCAGCTTATCCGTGGCAGGCGCAGATACGCAGTATTTT. Using reference TRBV11-2 and TRBJ2-3 for the parts outside the CDR3, the full variable domain is EAGVAQSPRYKIIEKRQSVAFWCNPISGHATLYWYQQILGQGPKLLIQFQNNGVVDDSQLPKDRFSAERLKGVDSTLKIQPAKLEDSAVYLCASSLSVAGADTQYFGPGTRLTVL.

The chain couples TRBV10-3 to TRBJ1-3; possible D gene TRBD1, 6 bases. The germline V and J ends were trimmed by 10 bases and 4 bases, with 11 bases remaining between them. Germline values: CDR1 ENHRY, CDR2 SYGVKD. The CDR3 extends over 12 amino acids. CDR3 region: CATGGQGNTIYF. DNA of the CDR3: TGTGCCACGGGGGGGCAGGGAAACACCATATATTTT.

A note on this clone: A junction end diverges from the germline sequence, so it may reflect a read error. This chain joins TRBV7-7 and TRBJ2-3, with a tentative D call TRBD2 (6 bases). Looked up from germline, CDR1 is SSHAT and CDR2 is FNYEAQ (reference sequence). The CDR3 runs 15 residues. This CDR3 reads CASSFGSGLTDTQYF. CDR3 coding DNA: TGTGCTAGCAGCTTCGGTAGCGGCCTCACAGATACGCAGTATTTT.